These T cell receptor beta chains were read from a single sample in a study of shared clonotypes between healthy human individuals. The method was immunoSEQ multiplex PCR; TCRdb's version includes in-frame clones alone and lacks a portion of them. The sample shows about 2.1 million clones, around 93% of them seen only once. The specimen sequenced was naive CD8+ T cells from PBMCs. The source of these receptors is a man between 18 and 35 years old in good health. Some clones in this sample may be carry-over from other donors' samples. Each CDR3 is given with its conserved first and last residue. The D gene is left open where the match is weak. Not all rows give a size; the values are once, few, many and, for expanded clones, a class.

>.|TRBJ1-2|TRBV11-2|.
CASSLTQGNYGYTF
TGTGCCAGCAGCTTAACACAGGGAAACTATGGCTACACCTTC
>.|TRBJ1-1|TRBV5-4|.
CASSLSVDGNTEAFF
TGTGCCAGCAGCTTGTCGGTGGACGGGAACACTGAAGCTTTCTTT
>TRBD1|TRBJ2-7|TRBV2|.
CASSHPQGAPQYF
TGTGCCAGCAGTCACCCACAGGGGGCCCCGCAGTACTTC
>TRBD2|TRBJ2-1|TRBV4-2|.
CASSQELAGEDNEQFF
TGTGCCAGCAGCCAAGAACTAGCGGGAGAGGACAATGAGCAGTTCTTC
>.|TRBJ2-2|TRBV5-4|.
CASSFTGNTGELFF
TGTGCCAGCAGCTTCACAGGGAACACCGGGGAGCTGTTTTTT
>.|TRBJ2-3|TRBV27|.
CASSLFSTSDTQYF
TGTGCCAGCAGTCTATTTAGTACCTCAGATACGCAGTATTTT
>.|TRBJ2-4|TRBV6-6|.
CASSYSRAGLDIQYF
TGTGCCAGCAGTTACAGTCGAGCGGGTCTAGACATTCAGTACTTC
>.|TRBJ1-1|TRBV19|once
CASSIVRQLNTEAFF
TGTGCCAGTAGTATAGTCCGGCAGTTGAACACTGAAGCTTTCTTT
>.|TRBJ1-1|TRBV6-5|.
CASSYDGENTEAFF
TGTGCCAGCAGTTACGATGGGGAAAACACTGAAGCTTTCTTT
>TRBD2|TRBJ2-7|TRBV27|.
CASSLAGGGYYEQYF
TGTGCCAGCAGTTTAGCGGGGGGAGGTTACTACGAGCAGTACTTC
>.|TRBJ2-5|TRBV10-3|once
CAISTPGPTQETQYF
TGTGCCATCAGTACTCCGGGACCGACCCAAGAGACCCAGTACTTC
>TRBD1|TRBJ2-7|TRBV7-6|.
CASSLDRGFFSGEQYF
TGTGCCAGCAGCTTAGACAGGGGGTTTTTCTCGGGCGAGCAGTACTTC
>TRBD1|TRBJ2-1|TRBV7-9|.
CASSPNVTGVLDEQFF
TGTGCCAGCAGCCCTAATGTGACAGGGGTTCTCGATGAGCAGTTCTTC
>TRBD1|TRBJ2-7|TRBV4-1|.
CASSPWDRLYEQYF
TGCGCCAGCAGCCCCTGGGACAGATTGTACGAGCAGTACTTC
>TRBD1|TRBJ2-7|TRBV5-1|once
CASSFWDRVYEQYF
TGCGCCAGCAGCTTTTGGGACAGAGTATACGAGCAGTACTTC
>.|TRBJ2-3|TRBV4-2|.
CASSPPGGKNTDTQYF
TGTGCCAGCAGCCCCCCGGGTGGGAAAAACACAGATACGCAGTATTTT
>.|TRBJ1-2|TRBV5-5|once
CASSRLGSTNYGYTF
TGTGCCAGCAGCCGTTTGGGCAGTACTAACTATGGCTACACCTTC
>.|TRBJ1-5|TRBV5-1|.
CASSLAGSSNQPQHF
TGCGCCAGCAGCTTGGCGGGATCTAGCAATCAGCCCCAGCATTTT